This T cell receptor beta chain was retrieved from a study of monozygotic twins with inflammatory bowel disease. Blood samples measuring approximately 2.3 ml were taken per donor. The authors isolated total RNA from whole blood without sorting T cells. Whole-study findings and limits: Compared with healthy co-twins, IBD patients showed reduced TCRbeta repertoire diversity by inverse Simpson. None of the different T cell subtypes could be distinguished from one another.

The V gene's germline CDR1 is SGHVS and CDR2 FNYEAQ. The CDR3 is 16 amino acids. Turning to this clonotype: Its antigen is undetermined.

TCRdb reworked the 5' RACE reads into one entry per CDR3 protein, no DNA. Found here are approximately 400,000 distinct CDR3 sequences; the top ten clones hold about 2.6%. Sequencing was carried out using blood. The source is a human donor with ulcerative colitis or Crohn's disease, or a healthy co-twin of an affected twin (not recorded which). The gene calls are TRBV7-6 and TRBJ2-1; the D call from TCRdb, TRBD2, cannot be confirmed without DNA. The chain's CDR3 is CASSSWTSRSGNEQFF.